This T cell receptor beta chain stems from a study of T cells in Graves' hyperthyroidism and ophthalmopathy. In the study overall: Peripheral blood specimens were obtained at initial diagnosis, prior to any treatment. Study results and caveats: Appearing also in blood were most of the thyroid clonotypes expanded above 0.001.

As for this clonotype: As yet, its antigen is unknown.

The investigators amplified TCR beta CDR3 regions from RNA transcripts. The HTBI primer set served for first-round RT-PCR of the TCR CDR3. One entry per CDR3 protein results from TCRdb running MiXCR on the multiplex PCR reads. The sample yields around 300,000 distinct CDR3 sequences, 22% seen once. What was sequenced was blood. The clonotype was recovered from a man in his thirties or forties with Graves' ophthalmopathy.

CDR3 in DNA: TGTGCCAGCATGGTCGGGATCTACGAGCAGTACTTC. Translating it yields CASMVGIYEQYF. The rearrangement links TRBV6-1 to TRBJ2-7; D might be TRBD2 (5 bases). The germline V gene has CDR1 MNHNS and CDR2 SASEGT. V lost 7 bases, J lost 3 bases, and 10 bases lay in between. The CDR3 loop spans 12 amino acids.